The 8 T cell receptor beta chains below come from one sample, sequenced in a study of blood T cell repertoires in COVID-19. Assay: immunoSEQ multiplex PCR; the TCRdb copy retains only in-frame clones and omits some. The sample lists about 170,000 clones; around 85% were seen once. Material: peripheral blood. The receptor set was obtained from a human donor with acute or convalescent COVID-19. The donor label of this sample is uncertain.

This chain uses TRBV24-1 with TRBJ1-5; a weak D match, TRBD1 (6 bases). Germline CDR1 KGHDR, CDR2 SFDVKD. The CDR3 sequence is 16 residues long. V lost 2 bases to trimming and J lost 3 bases, with 13 bases between them. The CDR3 reads CATSDSQGGFNQPQHF. CDR3 DNA: TGTGCCACCAGTGATTCGCAAGGGGGATTCAATCAGCCCCAGCATTTT.

This chain uses TRBV9 with TRBJ1-2; the D gene is possibly TRBD1 (5 bases). This CDR3 comprises 14 residues. V was shortened by 7 bases and J by 4 bases, with 17 bases between the two germline ends. Germline V lookup: CDR1 SGDLS, CDR2 YYNGEE. In DNA, the CDR3 is TGTGCCAGCGGACTAGATGGGGGAGTCTATGGCTACACCTTC. Amino acids: CASGLDGGVYGYTF.

Of note for this clone: The same CDR3 arises from other DNA sequences in this sample as well. This sequence joins TRBV7-3 and TRBJ2-5; 9 nucleotides align to TRBD2. Germline V gene sequence: CDR1 SGHTA, CDR2 FQGTGA. After removal of 2 bases from V and 2 bases from J, the junction contained 0 bases not matched to a gene. The CDR3 extends over 14 amino acids. In DNA form, the CDR3 reads TGTGCCAGCAGCTTAGCGGGGGGGCAAGAGACCCAGTACTTC. Protein: CASSLAGGQETQYF.

The V and J genes are TRBV7-9 and TRBJ1-6; 7 bases agree with TRBD1. Germline values: CDR1 SEHNR, CDR2 FQNEAQ (reference sequence). This CDR3 is built from 15 residues. J lost 7 bases, V lost 5 bases, and 8 bases had no gene match. CDR3 DNA: TGTGCCAGCAGCGGAATGACAGGGCCCAATTCACCCCTCCACTTT. The encoded protein is CASSGMTGPNSPLHF.

This rearrangement joins TRBV7-7 to TRBJ2-1, with a possible D match to TRBD1 (6 bases). Germline CDR1 SSHAT, CDR2 FNYEAQ (reference sequence). This CDR3 has 16 residues. The V end was cut by 8 bases, the J end by 2 bases, with 19 bases between. In DNA, the CDR3 is TGTGCCAGCGGGATGTTTGGGGACACAACCTACAATGAGCAGTTCTTC. It translates to CASGMFGDTTYNEQFF.

The chain employs TRBV7-7 and TRBJ2-3; 9 nucleotides align to TRBD1. The V gene end was trimmed by 5 bases and the J gene end by 8 bases; junction bases not matched to a gene: 8. The CDR3 length is 14 residues. Germline CDR1 and CDR2: SSHAT and FNYEAQ (reference sequence). CDR3 nucleotide sequence: TGTGCCAGCAGCCACGGACAGGGGATAGGTACGCAGTATTTT. Residues: CASSHGQGIGTQYF. The full variable domain, rest sourced from reference TRBV7-7 and TRBJ2-3, is GAGVSQSPRYKVTKRGQDVTLRCDPISSHATLYWYQQALGQGPEFLTYFNYEAQPDKSGLPSDRFSAERPEGSISTLTIQRTEQRDSAMYRCASSHGQGIGTQYFGPGTRLTVL.

The rearrangement uses TRBV6-5 and TRBJ1-2; D is unresolved. The CDR3 is made up of 14 amino acids. Germline V gene data show CDR1 as MNHEY and CDR2 as SVGAGI. V was shortened by 0 bases and J by 5 bases, with 10 bases between the two germline ends. The DNA for the CDR3 is TGTGCCAGCAGTTACTCCGAACAGACGTATGGCTACACCTTC. Residues: CASSYSEQTYGYTF.

The chain combines TRBV28 with TRBJ2-6; the match to TRBD1 covers 11 bases. The germline V gene encodes CDR1 MDHEN and CDR2 SYDVKM. With 2 bases clipped from V and 0 bases from J, the junction kept 3 bases outside the gene matches. There are 18 residues in the CDR3. CDR3 DNA: TGTGCCAGCAGTTTAACGGGGACAGGGGGCTCTGGGGCCAACGTCCTGACTTTC. Translation: CASSLTGTGGSGANVLTF.